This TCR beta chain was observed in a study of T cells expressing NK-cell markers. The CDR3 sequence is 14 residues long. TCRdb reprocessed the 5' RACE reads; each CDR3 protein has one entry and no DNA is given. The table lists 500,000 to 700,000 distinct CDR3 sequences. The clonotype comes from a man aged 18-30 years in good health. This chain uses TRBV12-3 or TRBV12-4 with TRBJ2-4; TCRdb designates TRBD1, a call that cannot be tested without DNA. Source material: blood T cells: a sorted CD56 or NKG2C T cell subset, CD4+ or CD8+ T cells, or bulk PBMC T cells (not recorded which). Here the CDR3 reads CASSPGGAKNIQYF.